The 18 T cell receptor beta chains below were found in one sample sequenced in a study of PD-1 blockade in mismatch repair-deficient tumors. Assay: immunoSEQ multiplex PCR; the TCRdb copy retains only in-frame clones and omits some. The table has roughly 14,000 clones, approximately 81% seen once. This specimen was PBMCs, taken before pembrolizumab treatment. These receptor sequences come from an adult with mismatch repair-deficient cancer.

This clone showed up just a few times. J is TRBJ1-1 and V is TRBV5-6; D unclear. The CDR3 is 15 amino acids. Germline CDR1 SGHDT, CDR2 YYEEEE. The V and J ends lost 2 bases and 5 bases respectively, with 16 bases between them. CDR3: CASSLEVGGYTEAFF. Written as DNA, the CDR3 is TGTGCCAGCAGCTTAGAAGTAGGAGGGTATACTGAAGCTTTCTTT.

The chain uses TRBV7-8 and TRBJ2-2; 8 positions match TRBD2. CDR1 SGHVS and CDR2 FQNEAQ come from the germline V gene. J lost 6 bases, V lost 1 base, and 4 bases had no gene match. CDR3 size: 15 residues. CDR3 sequence (DNA): TGTGCCAGCAGCTTAGGGACTAGCATTCCCGGGGAGCTGTTTTTT. Its protein product is CASSLGTSIPGELFF.

The chain is built from TRBV5-1 and TRBJ2-6; tentatively, D is TRBD1 or TRBD2 (6 bases each). The V and J ends lost 2 bases and 4 bases respectively, with 13 bases between them. CDR3 length equals 16 residues. Per the germline V gene, CDR1 is SGHRS and CDR2 is YFSETQ. CDR3 DNA sequence: TGCGCCAGCAGCTTTAACGGGGGCGCCGGGGCCAACGTCCTGACTTTC. Translating gives CASSFNGGAGANVLTF.

CDR3 in amino acids: CASSPRGAGNQPQHF. DNA for the CDR3: TGTGCCAGCAGCCCCAGGGGCGCCGGCAATCAGCCCCAGCATTTT. This sequence joins TRBV6-1 and TRBJ1-5; possible D gene TRBD1, 6 bases. Trimming shortened V by 6 bases and J by 2 bases, and 14 bases separated the two germline ends. This CDR3 contains 15 residues. Germline V gene sequence: CDR1 MNHNS, CDR2 SASEGT.

The J gene is TRBJ2-5, the V gene TRBV27; possibly TRBD1 or TRBD2 for D (6 bases each). The length of the CDR3 is 13 residues. Trimming took 6 bases from V and 5 from J, leaving 13 bases between them. Looked up from germline, CDR1 is MNHEY and CDR2 is SMNVEV (reference sequence). The CDR3 sequence is CASRTTGRETQYF. CDR3 nucleotide sequence: TGTGCCAGCAGGACTACAGGGAGGGAGACCCAGTACTTC.

V usage is TRBV7-9 and J usage is TRBJ1-2, with D unresolved. V gave up 2 bases and J gave up 3 bases, with 13 bases separating them. The CDR3 spans 15 residues. The germline V gene has CDR1 SEHNR and CDR2 FQNEAQ (reference sequence). The CDR3 sequence: CASSLKGQLHYGYTF. CDR3 nucleotide sequence: TGTGCCAGCAGCTTAAAGGGTCAACTACACTATGGCTACACCTTC.

The chain uses TRBV7-2 and TRBJ2-1; D not certain. The CDR3 runs 13 residues. The germline V and J ends were trimmed by 1 base and 8 bases, with 9 bases remaining between them. Per the germline V gene, CDR1 is SGHTA and CDR2 is FQGNSA. Here the CDR3 reads CASSLGFIYEQFF. The CDR3 DNA follows: TGTGCCAGCAGCTTAGGTTTTATCTATGAGCAGTTCTTC.

The chain links TRBV7-9 to TRBJ2-7; 12 nucleotides line up with TRBD1. This CDR3 region has 15 residues. CDR1 and CDR2 (germline): SEHNR, FQNEAQ (reference sequence). J lost 6 bases, V lost 5 bases, and 8 bases had no gene match. The CDR3 DNA sequence: TGTGCCAGCAGCCCAGGGGGACAGGGGGCTAGCGAGCAGTACTTC. The encoded protein is CASSPGGQGASEQYF. Together with reference TRBV7-9 and TRBJ2-7, the CDR3 gives the full variable domain: DTGVSQNPRHKITKRGQNVTFRCDPISEHNRLYWYRQTLGQGPEFLTYFQNEAQLEKSRLLSDRFSAERPKGSFSTLEIQRTEQGDSAMYLCASSPGGQGASEQYFGPGTRLTVT.

The chain links TRBV5-1 to TRBJ1-4; 7 positions agree with TRBD1. The V segment lost 4 bases and the J segment 4 bases; nucleotides outside the gene matches: 7. Germline-derived CDR1 and CDR2 are SGHRS and YFSETQ. The CDR3 is 15 amino acids. CDR3: CASSGTTGLNEKLFF. The CDR3 nucleotides are TGCGCCAGCAGCGGAACGACAGGGCTTAATGAAAAACTGTTTTTT.

This clone has just a few counts. The rearrangement uses TRBV13 and TRBJ1-2; D remains ambiguous. The CDR3 contains 11 residues. CDR1 PRHDT and CDR2 FYEKMQ come from the germline V gene (reference sequence). Deletions cut 1 base from V and 13 bases from J, with 10 bases between. The CDR3 bases are TGTGCCAGCAGCTTAGCTCCGACCCCCACCTTC. It is translated as CASSLAPTPTF.

J is TRBJ1-3 and V is TRBV4-1, with a tentative D call TRBD1 (6 bases). Germline V gene sequence: CDR1 MGHRA, CDR2 YSYEKL. The CDR3 has 14 amino acids. V was shortened by 4 bases and J by 9 bases, with 16 bases between the two germline ends. In DNA, the CDR3 is TGCGCCAGCAGCCCTGAAAGGACAGAAGTCACCATATATTTT. It yields the protein CASSPERTEVTIYF.

The chain employs TRBV15 and TRBJ2-3; tentative D call: TRBD1 (7 bases). The germline V gene encodes CDR1 LNHNV and CDR2 YYDKDF (reference sequence). The CDR3 consists of 14 residues. V lost 1 base to trimming and J lost 5 bases, with 10 bases between them. CDR3 residues: CATSRGQGGDTQYF. The DNA of the CDR3 is TGTGCCACCAGCAGAGGGCAGGGGGGAGATACGCAGTATTTT.

V is TRBV30 and J is TRBJ1-2; a possible D gene is TRBD1 (6 bases). The CDR3 covers 11 residues. V dropped 3 bases and J dropped 8 bases, with 10 bases sitting between them. CDR1 and CDR2 from the germline V gene are GTSNPN and SVGIG (reference sequence). The CDR3 reads CAWRKGVGYTF. The DNA for the CDR3 is TGTGCCTGGAGGAAGGGGGTAGGCTACACCTTC.

The J gene is TRBJ2-1, the V gene TRBV30; 8 nucleotides agree with TRBD1. With 3 bases clipped from V and 10 bases from J, the junction kept 14 bases outside the gene matches. This CDR3 region has 15 residues. The V gene's germline CDR1 is GTSNPN and CDR2 SVGIG (reference sequence). The DNA of the CDR3 is TGTGCCTGGAGCGGGACAGGCCACGAGCGTTGGGAGCAGTTCTTC. Translated: CAWSGTGHERWEQFF.

V gene TRBV28 combines with J gene TRBJ2-5; the D is unclear. This CDR3 comprises 16 residues. CDR1 and CDR2 from the germline V gene are MDHEN and SYDVKM. V lost 2 bases and J lost 5, with 18 bases in between. The CDR3 spells CASSLPPSHRGETQYF. Here the CDR3 DNA reads TGTGCCAGCAGTTTACCCCCCTCTCACCGTGGCGAGACCCAGTACTTC.

CDR3 nucleotides: TGTGCCAGCAGCACAGGGGGCGTAGTGAGGGACACTGAAGCTTTCTTT. It translates to CASSTGGVVRDTEAFF. The genes are TRBV27 and TRBJ1-1, with 9 positions matching TRBD1. This CDR3 is 16 amino acids long. V shed 6 bases, J shed 3 bases, and the junction held 11 bases outside the gene matches. Germline CDR1 and CDR2: MNHEY and SMNVEV (reference sequence).

The J gene is TRBJ2-1, the V gene TRBV6-4; the D gene is possibly TRBD1 (6 bases). V was trimmed by 2 bases and J by 3 bases, leaving 8 bases between them. The CDR3 is 14 residues long. Germline loops: CDR1 MRHNA, CDR2 SNTAGT. The CDR3 protein is CASSDRDNYNEQFF. The CDR3 DNA follows: TGTGCCAGCAGTGACCGGGACAACTACAATGAGCAGTTCTTC.

The chain carries TRBV5-5 and TRBJ2-7; no clear D gene. Deletions cut 0 bases from V and 1 base from J, with 8 bases between. There are 14 residues in the CDR3. In germline, CDR1 is SGHKS, CDR2 YYEKEE (reference sequence). The CDR3 sequence: CASSLVSASYEQYF. DNA of the CDR3: TGTGCCAGCAGCTTGGTCTCCGCTTCCTACGAGCAGTACTTC.